Shown below are 3 T cell receptor beta chains from a single sample sequenced in a study of blood T cell repertoires in COVID-19. Assay used: immunoSEQ multiplex PCR; TCRdb lists only in-frame clones, some missing. The table records over 100,000 clones, about 80% of them present only once. The sample taken for sequencing was peripheral blood. The origin of the receptors is a woman aged 55-69 years with acute or convalescent COVID-19.

The gene calls are TRBV12-5 and TRBJ2-7; D not resolved. Germline V lookup: CDR1 LGHNT, CDR2 FRNRAP. This CDR3 comprises 13 residues. Trimming removed 8 bases at V and 1 base at J, with 12 bases between. CDR3 loop: CASSQYPSYEQYF. CDR3 bases: TGTGCTAGTTCCCAGTATCCTTCCTACGAGCAGTACTTC.

This clone occurred a few times. The chain recombines TRBV9 with TRBJ2-3; 8 nucleotides match TRBD2. The germline gives CDR1 SGDLS, CDR2 YYNGEE. CDR3 length: 14 residues. Trimming removed 2 bases from V and 5 bases from J; junction bases left unmatched: 4. CDR3 DNA sequence: TGTGCCAGCAGCGTTTCGGGGGGGCGAGATACGCAGTATTTT. Its protein is CASSVSGGRDTQYF.

The rearrangement joins TRBV30 to TRBJ2-3; 9 nucleotides agree with TRBD2. Trimming cost V 1 base and J 2 bases; bases outside gene matches: 10. Germline V gene sequence: CDR1 GTSNPN, CDR2 SVGIG (reference sequence). The CDR3 has 17 amino acids. The CDR3 reads CAWSAGAGTSLTDTQYF. The CDR3 bases are TGTGCCTGGAGTGCAGGGGCTGGGACTAGCCTCACAGATACGCAGTATTTT.